These 30 T cell receptor beta chains originate from one sample sequenced in a study of cytomegalovirus exposure and HLA in healthy donors. PCR amplification relied on 60 Vbeta primers (plus 13 Jbeta primers). Some clones are missing from TCRdb's copy, which holds only in-frame ones; the method was immunoSEQ multiplex PCR. This sample yields about 59,000 clones, of which approximately 75% are seen a single time; roughly 7.1% belongs to the top ten. Sequenced material: PBMCs. The receptor set was obtained from a man between 25 and 39 years old in good health and CMV-seropositive.

This chain uses TRBV19 with TRBJ1-2; D perhaps matches TRBD1 (6 bases). V was clipped by 2 bases and J by 7 bases, with 17 bases between them. There are 15 residues in the CDR3. CDR1 and CDR2 from the germline V gene are LNHDA and SQIVND (reference sequence). This CDR3 reads CASSIRDIASGGYTF. DNA of the CDR3: TGTGCCAGTAGTATACGGGACATTGCAAGCGGTGGCTACACCTTC.

The V gene is TRBV19, the J gene TRBJ2-1, with D perhaps TRBD1 (6 bases). The CDR3 has 12 residues. V lost 6 bases, J lost 7 bases, and 10 bases lay in between. CDR1 and CDR2 (germline): LNHDA, SQIVND (reference sequence). CDR3 DNA: TGTGCCAGTAGGGCGAGGGGGAATGAGCAGTTCTTC. Amino acid sequence: CASRARGNEQFF.

This clone was recorded a few times. This chain links TRBV6-5 with TRBJ1-5; possible D gene TRBD1, 5 bases. Trimming removed 7 bases at V and 3 bases at J, with 13 bases between. CDR3 length equals 14 residues. CDR1 is MNHEY and CDR2 is SVGAGI in the germline V gene. The CDR3 bases are TGTGCCAGCAAACCGAACAGGTCCAATCAGCCCCAGCATTTT. Protein product: CASKPNRSNQPQHF.

V usage is TRBV10-3 and J usage is TRBJ1-3; a weak D match, TRBD1 (6 bases). This CDR3 comprises 13 residues. Deletions cut 8 bases from V and 2 bases from J, with 10 bases between. Germline lookup yields CDR1 ENHRY and CDR2 SYGVKD. The CDR3 DNA is TGTGCCATCCTGGACAGTACTGGAAACACCATATATTTT. Its translation is CAILDSTGNTIYF.

The chain carries TRBV5-1 and TRBJ2-4; D is perhaps TRBD1 (7 bases). This CDR3 is built from 17 residues. Germline values: CDR1 SGHRS, CDR2 YFSETQ. Trimming shortened V by 1 base and J by 0 bases, and 14 bases separated the two germline ends. The CDR3 sequence: CASSLWGDSLAKNIQYF. CDR3 sequence (DNA): TGCGCCAGCAGCTTGTGGGGGGACAGTTTAGCCAAAAACATTCAGTACTTC.

DNA of the CDR3: TGTGCCTGGAGTAACCTGGGCGATAATCAGCCCCAGCATTTT. Protein product: CAWSNLGDNQPQHF. The V and J genes are TRBV30 and TRBJ1-5; D unresolved. Trimming cost V 2 bases and J 4 bases, with 12 bases left between them. This CDR3 has 14 amino acids. From germline, CDR1 is GTSNPN and CDR2 SVGIG (reference sequence).

The V call is TRBV28, the J call TRBJ2-2, with a tentative D call TRBD2 (5 bases). This CDR3 comprises 15 residues. Trimming cost V 7 bases and J 5 bases, with 17 bases left between them. The V gene's germline CDR1 is MDHEN and CDR2 SYDVKM. The CDR3 DNA is TGTGCCAGCACCAAGGACTCACACAGAACCGGGGAGCTGTTTTTT. It yields the protein CASTKDSHRTGELFF.

The chain combines TRBV2 with TRBJ1-1, with D perhaps matching TRBD1 (6 bases). Germline CDR1 SNHLY, CDR2 FYNNEI. This CDR3 region has 13 residues. V lost 10 bases and J lost 5, with 17 bases in between. CDR3 residues: CATGRGGVTEAFF. Written as DNA, the CDR3 is TGTGCCACCGGGAGGGGGGGCGTAACTGAAGCTTTCTTT. The entire variable domain, with the rest obtained from reference TRBV2 and TRBJ1-1, is as follows: EPEVTQTPSHQVTQMGQEVILRCVPISNHLYFYWYRQILGQKVEFLVSFYNNEISEKSEIFDDQFSVERPDGSNFTLKIRSTKLEDSAMYFCATGRGGVTEAFFGQGTRLTVV.

V gene TRBV30 combines with J gene TRBJ1-4, with 7 bases lining up with TRBD1. This CDR3 contains 13 residues. Per germline, CDR1 GTSNPN and CDR2 SVGIG (reference sequence). J lost 5 bases, V lost 5 bases, and 5 bases had no gene match. The CDR3 loop reads CAWAGQVNEKLFF. The DNA for the CDR3 is TGTGCCTGGGCCGGACAGGTGAATGAAAAACTGTTTTTT.

This clone has just one count. In nucleotides, the CDR3 is TGTGCCAGCAGCGGGTCGGTCAACAGGGGTGGAACCGGGGAGCTGTTTTTT. It yields the protein CASSGSVNRGGTGELFF. The chain recombines TRBV9 with TRBJ2-2, with TRBD1 matching over 7 bases. V gave up 3 bases and J gave up 5 bases; unmatched junction bases: 13. The germline V gene has CDR1 SGDLS and CDR2 YYNGEE. The CDR3 runs to 17 residues.

The chain carries TRBV28 and TRBJ2-3, with D perhaps matching TRBD2 (7 bases). Per the germline V gene, CDR1 is MDHEN and CDR2 is SYDVKM. V shed 6 bases and J shed 2 bases, with 18 bases lying between them. This CDR3 region has 16 residues. DNA of the CDR3: TGTGCCAGCAGGGGAGGGGGAGAAAGCCCCACAGATACGCAGTATTTT. Its protein product is CASRGGGESPTDTQYF. The full variable domain, its missing parts supplied by reference TRBV28 and TRBJ2-3, is DVKVTQSSRYLVKRTGEKVFLECVQDMDHENMFWYRQDPGLGLRLIYFSYDVKMKEKGDIPEGYSVSREKKERFSLILESASTNQTSMYLCASRGGGESPTDTQYFGPGTRLTVL.

The chain carries TRBV7-6 and TRBJ2-7; TRBD1 is a possible D gene (6 bases). The germline CDR1 and CDR2 sequences are SGHVS and FNYEAQ. With 2 bases removed from V and 0 bases from J, the gap between germline ends came to 14 bases. This CDR3 comprises 16 residues. CDR3 coding DNA: TGTGCCAGCAGCTTAACTCCCAACAGGGACTCCTACGAGCAGTACTTC. It is translated as CASSLTPNRDSYEQYF. Supplemented by reference TRBV7-6 and TRBJ2-7, the full variable domain reads GAGVSQSPRYKVTKRGQDVALRCDPISGHVSLYWYRQALGQGPEFLTYFNYEAQQDKSGLPNDRFSAERPEGSISTLTIQRTEQRDSAMYRCASSLTPNRDSYEQYFGPGTRLTVT.

V usage is TRBV27 and J usage is TRBJ2-5, with 12 bases lining up with TRBD1. CDR3 size: 16 residues. The germline CDR1 and CDR2 sequences are MNHEY and SMNVEV (reference sequence). V trimming: 3 bases; J trimming: 4 bases; junction bases outside the gene matches: 6. The CDR3 coding sequence is TGTGCCAGCAGTTTTCGTCGGGACAGGGGGCGAGAGACCCAGTACTTC. Translating it yields CASSFRRDRGRETQYF.

The rearrangement uses TRBV6-5 and TRBJ1-3; a weak D match, TRBD1 (5 bases). The V gene lost 2 bases and the J gene lost 8 bases, with 13 bases spanning the gap. This CDR3 has 14 residues. From germline, CDR1 is MNHEY and CDR2 SVGAGI. The CDR3 reads CASSYRARGDTIYF. The CDR3 region has the DNA TGTGCCAGCAGTTACAGGGCTCGGGGGGACACCATATATTTT.

This clone was seen a handful of times. The chain carries TRBV6-5 and TRBJ1-5; D possibly corresponds to TRBD1 (6 bases). V dropped 11 bases and J dropped 1 base, with 12 bases sitting between them. The CDR3 loop spans 13 amino acids. Germline V gives CDR1 MNHEY, CDR2 SVGAGI. The CDR3 sequence: CAAGGRSNQPQHF. DNA of the CDR3: TGTGCCGCGGGGGGCAGGAGCAATCAGCCCCAGCATTTT.

This clone was seen more than once but under ten times. The same CDR3 is also encoded by other DNA sequences in this sample. The rearrangement links TRBV27 to TRBJ1-1, with a possible D match to TRBD1 (6 bases). This CDR3 is 16 amino acids long. V lost 4 bases and J 1 base, leaving 16 bases between the germline ends. CDR1 and CDR2 (germline): MNHEY, SMNVEV (reference sequence). In nucleotides, the CDR3 is TGTGCCAGCAGTTCCACCCCGACAGGCCGGAACACTGAAGCTTTCTTT. This codes for CASSSTPTGRNTEAFF.

The V gene is TRBV4-3, the J gene TRBJ2-1, with TRBD1 as a possible D gene (5 bases). Germline V lookup: CDR1 LGHNA, CDR2 YSLEER. The CDR3 spans 16 residues. Trimming cost V 0 bases and J 2 bases, with 11 bases left between them. The CDR3 region has the DNA TGCGCCAGCAGCCAAGATCCCAGGGTGGCCTACAATGAGCAGTTCTTC. Protein sequence: CASSQDPRVAYNEQFF.

The rearrangement links TRBV9 to TRBJ2-7; 7 nucleotides agree with TRBD1. The germline V gene has CDR1 SGDLS and CDR2 YYNGEE. V shed 0 bases and J 5 bases; nucleotides not matched to a gene: 5. The CDR3 totals 14 residues. The CDR3 nucleotides read TGTGCCAGCAGCGTAGGTGAGGGGGCGCACGAGCAGTACTTC. Translation gives CASSVGEGAHEQYF.

This clone was counted once. V usage is TRBV21-1 and J usage is TRBJ1-2. TRBV21-1 is a listed pseudogene. The CDR3 is 10 amino acids. The CDR3 reads CARDPGGYTF. The CDR3 nucleotides read TGTGCACGAGACCCGGGGGGCTACACCTTC.

The V and J genes are TRBV7-8 and TRBJ2-4; the match to TRBD1 covers 7 bases. Unmatched junction bases numbered 5, after V lost 3 bases and J lost 0 bases. The CDR3 totals 16 residues. Germline loops: CDR1 SGHVS, CDR2 FQNEAQ. Here the CDR3 DNA reads TGTGCCAGCAGCTTGGGACAGATCCTAGCCAAAAACATTCAGTACTTC. It codes for CASSLGQILAKNIQYF.

On this clone: Different DNA sequences within this sample yield the same CDR3. V usage is TRBV5-4 and J usage is TRBJ2-5; 7 nucleotides line up with TRBD2. Germline assignment: CDR1 SGHNT and CDR2 YYREEE (reference sequence). Losses at the gene ends were 0 bases for V and 2 bases for J; bases not matched to a gene: 4. The CDR3 runs 15 residues. The CDR3 bases are TGTGCCAGCAGCTTGGAAGGGCGGGGGCAAGAGACCCAGTACTTC. Its protein is CASSLEGRGQETQYF.

The chain joins TRBV7-9 to TRBJ2-1; D perhaps matches TRBD2 (5 bases). This CDR3 comprises 15 residues. Deletions cut 7 bases from V and 4 bases from J, with 17 bases between. In germline, CDR1 is SEHNR, CDR2 FQNEAQ (reference sequence). CDR3 residues: CASTPKGTRYNEQFF. CDR3 sequence (DNA): TGTGCCAGCACCCCGAAGGGAACTAGGTACAATGAGCAGTTCTTC.

V gene TRBV27 combines with J gene TRBJ2-7; 12 positions match TRBD2. Germline loops: CDR1 MNHEY, CDR2 SMNVEV (reference sequence). There are 12 residues in the CDR3. CDR3 amino acids: CAGTSGQGEQYF. CDR3 in DNA: TGTGCAGGGACTAGCGGGCAGGGGGAGCAGTACTTC.

The CDR3 nucleotides read TGCAGCGCCGCGCCTTCACCCCTCCACTTT. It yields the protein CSAAPSPLHF. V usage is TRBV29-1 and J usage is TRBJ1-6; no firm D call. From germline, CDR1 is SQVTM and CDR2 ANQGSEA. The germline V and J ends were trimmed by 7 bases and 9 bases, with 7 bases remaining between them. This CDR3 has 10 amino acids.

The CDR3 reads CASSFGTGNNQPQHF. CDR3 nucleotide sequence: TGTGCCAGCAGTTTTGGGACAGGGAACAATCAGCCCCAGCATTTT. V and J are TRBV27 and TRBJ1-5; TRBD1 matches 9 bases. The ends lost 3 bases at V and 3 bases at J; junction bases unmatched: 3. The germline V gene encodes CDR1 MNHEY and CDR2 SMNVEV (reference sequence). The CDR3 covers 15 residues.

The V call is TRBV27, the J call TRBJ2-7; D may be TRBD2 (5 bases). The CDR3 totals 15 residues. V was trimmed by 5 bases and J by 2 bases, leaving 16 bases between them. Germline V gene lookup returns CDR1 MNHEY and CDR2 SMNVEV (reference sequence). The CDR3 bases are TGTGCCAGCAGTCCCTCCTCCGGGGATACCTACGAGCAGTACTTC. It is translated as CASSPSSGDTYEQYF.

Details on this clone: Germline and junction disagree at one end, which may indicate a read error. This chain uses TRBV5-1 with TRBJ1-6; 9 nucleotides match TRBD1. The CDR3 totals 15 residues. CDR1 and CDR2 from the germline V gene are SGHRS and YFSETQ. CDR3 residues: CASSADRGSNSPPHF. The CDR3 DNA is TGCGCCAGCAGCGCGGACAGGGGAAGTAATTCACCCCCCCACTTT.

V and J are TRBV25-1 and TRBJ2-1, with 9 bases that match TRBD1. Germline assignment: CDR1 MGHDK and CDR2 SYGVNS. The ends lost 4 bases at V and 3 bases at J; junction bases unmatched: 4. This CDR3 is 15 amino acids long. The chain's CDR3 is CASSARQGGYNEQFF. Here the CDR3 DNA reads TGTGCCAGCAGTGCCAGACAGGGGGGCTACAATGAGCAGTTCTTC.

The chain carries TRBV7-9 and TRBJ2-7; TRBD2 agrees at 10 bases. V dropped 3 bases and J dropped 8; count of bases not matched to a gene: 7. Germline V gene lookup returns CDR1 SEHNR and CDR2 FQNEAQ (reference sequence). The CDR3 sequence is 14 residues long. CDR3 nucleotides: TGTGCCAGCAGCTTTGCCAGCGGGGGGGCAAAGCAGTACTTC. The encoded protein is CASSFASGGAKQYF.

The chain employs TRBV7-3 and TRBJ1-1; TRBD1 is a possible D gene (6 bases). This CDR3 is 16 amino acids long. V dropped 5 bases and J dropped 8 bases, with 24 bases sitting between them. Germline-derived CDR1 and CDR2 are SGHTA and FQGTGA. The CDR3 protein is CASSETGANLPDEAFF. The DNA for the CDR3 is TGTGCCAGCAGCGAGACAGGTGCTAATCTCCCGGACGAAGCTTTCTTT.